These 5 T cell receptor beta chains were sequenced from one sample in a study of blood T cell repertoires in COVID-19. Here immunoSEQ multiplex PCR was the method, and the copy in TCRdb shows in-frame clones only, minus some. The data contain 410,000 or so clones, roughly 85% of them singletons. Sequencing was performed on peripheral blood. The receptors were sampled from a woman between 25 and 40 years old with active or convalescent COVID-19.

The V and J genes are TRBV25-1 and TRBJ2-7, with 8 nucleotides matching TRBD1. This CDR3 is built from 15 residues. J gave up 7 bases and V 3 bases, and 11 bases lay outside the gene matches. CDR1 is MGHDK and CDR2 is SYGVNS in the germline V gene. CDR3 nucleotide sequence: TGTGCCAGCAGTGACGACAGGGGTGCCCGAGGGGAGCAGTACTTC. This translates into CASSDDRGARGEQYF.

This clone was observed a handful of times. This chain uses TRBV19 with TRBJ2-7, with 8 bases matching TRBD1. Trimming at V came to 3 bases and at J to 4 bases, leaving 5 bases not matched to a gene. The CDR3 is made up of 14 amino acids. Germline V gene sequence: CDR1 LNHDA, CDR2 SQIVND (reference sequence). CDR3 region: CASSIRDRLYEQYF. DNA of the CDR3: TGTGCCAGTAGTATCCGGGACAGGTTATACGAGCAGTACTTC.

The genes are TRBV19 and TRBJ1-5; D not certain. CDR3 length equals 15 residues. Germline V gene data show CDR1 as LNHDA and CDR2 as SQIVND (reference sequence). V was shortened by 5 bases and J by 0 bases, with 11 bases between the two germline ends. The CDR3 DNA sequence: TGTGCCAGTAGTTACACTGCGGGTAGCAATCAGCCCCAGCATTTT. It is translated as CASSYTAGSNQPQHF.

The chain uses TRBV2 and TRBJ2-1, with 7 bases aligning to TRBD1. J was trimmed by 6 bases and V by 2 bases; bases with no gene match: 1. Germline V gene sequence: CDR1 SNHLY, CDR2 FYNNEI. The CDR3 loop spans 13 amino acids. The CDR3, as DNA: TGTGCCAGCAGTGAAAGGGGGCTCAATGAGCAGTTCTTC. This gives the protein CASSERGLNEQFF.

This rearrangement joins TRBV19 to TRBJ2-7; tentatively, D is TRBD2 (5 bases). The ends were cut back, 6 bases at V and 0 bases at J, with 12 bases in the middle. CDR3 size: 14 residues. Germline CDR1 LNHDA, CDR2 SQIVND (reference sequence). CDR3 residues: CASRDLTSSYEQYF. The DNA of the CDR3 is TGTGCCAGTAGGGACTTAACCAGCTCCTACGAGCAGTACTTC.